This T cell receptor (beta chain) was found in a study of blood T cell repertoires in COVID-19. Study information: The samples span acute and convalescent COVID-19 from the United States, Italy and Spain.

Germline loops: CDR1 GTSNPN, CDR2 SVGIG (reference sequence). The CDR3 covers 12 residues. V was shortened by 0 bases and J by 11 bases, with 13 bases between the two germline ends. As processed by the authors: Nucleated cell counts were estimated from reference gene primer amplification. Some clones are missing from TCRdb's copy, which holds only in-frame ones; the method was immunoSEQ multiplex PCR. That table supplies the V and J calls and clone size; D and trimming were determined from the DNA. The sample carries hundreds of thousands of clones, approximately 90% recorded once. The genes are TRBV30 and TRBJ1-1; no clear D gene. The TCR was taken from a man between 18 and 35 years old with COVID-19, enrolled during active disease. Source material: peripheral blood. The CDR3 loop reads CAWSVRGSVAFF. The CDR3 bases are TGTGCCTGGAGTGTACGGGGAAGTGTGGCTTTCTTT.